This is a list of T cell receptor beta chains from one sample in a study of cytomegalovirus exposure and HLA in healthy donors. Clones were read by immunoSEQ multiplex PCR, and TCRdb kept only the in-frame ones, dropping some. The sample includes about 210,000 clones, more than 75% seen only once; the top ten take around 6%. What was sequenced was PBMCs. Receptors were obtained from a man between 40 and 49 years old in good health and CMV-seropositive. Each CDR3 is given with its conserved first and last residue. The order of the fields is D gene, clone size, V gene, J gene, CDR3 protein, CDR3 DNA. D genes are given only for firm matches. A clone size is listed for some rows: how often the clone was seen (once, few, many), or a class if it is expanded.

>TRBD1|-|TRBV4-1|TRBJ1-2
CASSQTGRYGYTF
TGCGCCAGCAGCCAGACAGGGAGGTATGGCTACACCTTC
>TRBD1|-|TRBV27|TRBJ2-3
CASSAYTGVGTDTQYF
TGTGCCAGCAGTGCCTACACAGGGGTAGGCACAGATACGCAGTATTTT
>TRBD2|-|TRBV7-8|TRBJ2-2
CASNLGLAGVFGELFF
TGTGCCAGCAACCTCGGACTAGCGGGAGTGTTCGGGGAGCTGTTTTTT
>-|-|TRBV27|TRBJ2-1
CASSLTGNNEQFF
TGTGCCAGCAGTCTGACAGGAAACAATGAGCAGTTCTTC
>TRBD2|-|TRBV9|TRBJ2-7
CASSDTSGRASEQYF
TGTGCCAGCAGCGATACTAGCGGGAGGGCCTCCGAGCAGTACTTC
>TRBD1|-|TRBV6-1|TRBJ1-5
CASRDRVIQPQHF
TGTGCCAGTAGGGACAGGGTGATTCAGCCCCAGCATTTT
>TRBD2|-|TRBV5-1|TRBJ2-1
CASGVAGGSYNEQFF
TGCGCCAGCGGGGTAGCGGGAGGCTCCTACAATGAGCAGTTCTTC
>-|once|TRBV7-8|TRBJ1-5
CASSLEYRNQPQHF
TGTGCCAGCAGCTTAGAATACAGGAATCAGCCCCAGCATTTT
>-|-|TRBV5-8|TRBJ2-5
CASSLVTGWETQYF
TGTGCCAGCAGCTTGGTTACAGGGTGGGAGACCCAGTACTTC
>TRBD2|-|TRBV5-1|TRBJ2-7
CASSLASGSWYEQYF
TGCGCCAGCAGCTTGGCTAGCGGGAGTTGGTACGAGCAGTACTTC
>-|-|TRBV9|TRBJ2-3
CASSVVEGPTDTQYF
TGTGCCAGCAGCGTAGTGGAGGGCCCCACAGATACGCAGTATTTT
>TRBD1|-|TRBV7-7|TRBJ2-2
CASSPYRGRTGELFF
TGTGCCAGCAGTCCGTATAGGGGGCGGACCGGGGAGCTGTTTTTT
>-|-|TRBV6-5|TRBJ1-1
CASRTDLNTEAFF
TGTGCCAGCAGGACAGACTTGAACACTGAAGCTTTCTTT
>TRBD2|-|TRBV9|TRBJ2-5
CASSVTGGTQETQYF
TGTGCCAGCAGCGTAACGGGAGGTACACAGGAGACCCAGTACTTC
>-|-|TRBV19|TRBJ1-2
CASYFRGIGWGYTF
TGTGCCAGTTACTTCAGGGGAATCGGCTGGGGCTACACCTTC
>-|-|TRBV30|TRBJ1-3
CAWSVGQLGNTIYF
TGTGCCTGGAGTGTCGGACAGCTGGGAAACACCATATATTTT
>-|-|TRBV18|TRBJ1-4
CASSPYGGGRSPTTNEKLFF
TGTGCCAGCTCACCATACGGCGGGGGGCGAAGTCCCACAACTAATGAAAAACTGTTTTTT
>TRBD2|-|TRBV7-3|TRBJ2-1
CASSLAGTSYNEQFF
TGTGCCAGCAGTTTGGCCGGGACTAGCTACAATGAGCAGTTCTTC
>TRBD2|-|TRBV6-1|TRBJ2-3
CASSEMSSGASTDTQYF
TGTGCCAGCAGTGAAATGTCTAGCGGGGCTAGCACAGATACGCAGTATTTT
>-|-|TRBV7-9|TRBJ2-7
CASSLPNYEQYF
TGTGCCAGCAGCCTACCCAACTACGAGCAGTACTTC
>TRBD2|-|TRBV7-9|TRBJ2-1
CASSSTSGRARNEQFF
TGTGCCAGCAGCTCGACTAGCGGGAGGGCCCGGAATGAGCAGTTCTTC
>-|-|TRBV11-1|TRBJ2-1
CASSSPSAGHEQFF
TGTGCCAGCAGCTCCCCATCCGCAGGCCATGAGCAGTTCTTC
>-|-|TRBV2|TRBJ1-5
CASSDGAVSNQPQHF
TGTGCCAGCAGTGATGGGGCGGTTAGCAATCAGCCCCAGCATTTT
>TRBD2|-|TRBV5-1|TRBJ2-1
CASNLPGTSGSRSYNEQFF
TGCGCCAGCAACCTCCCCGGGACTAGCGGGAGTAGGAGTTACAATGAGCAGTTCTTC
>-|-|TRBV4-1|TRBJ1-5
CASSQRQGGNQPQHF
TGCGCCAGCAGCCAACGGCAAGGGGGCAATCAGCCCCAGCATTTT
>-|-|TRBV18|TRBJ1-1
CASSPQEGNTEAFF
TGTGCCAGCTCACCACAGGAGGGGAACACTGAAGCTTTCTTT
>TRBD1|few|TRBV11-3|TRBJ2-5
CASSRDRGRETQYF
TGTGCCAGCAGCCGGGACAGGGGACGAGAGACCCAGTACTTC
>-|-|TRBV6-1|TRBJ1-4
CASSENPRGRPIFF
TGTGCCAGCAGTGAAAACCCCAGGGGTCGTCCGATCTTTTTT
>TRBD2|-|TRBV7-3|TRBJ2-5
CASSASGTSGTQYF
TGTGCCAGCAGCGCATCCGGGACTAGCGGAACCCAGTACTTC
>-|once|TRBV7-9|TRBJ1-2
CASSNIQAFRGYTF
TGTGCCAGCAGCAATATTCAGGCCTTTAGGGGCTACACCTTC
>-|-|TRBV6-6|TRBJ2-3
CASSYGLAKGTDTQYF
TGTGCCAGCAGTTACGGCCTAGCGAAGGGCACAGATACGCAGTATTTT
>TRBD2|-|TRBV7-8|TRBJ2-1
CASSFGLAGGLNEQFF
TGTGCCAGCAGCTTCGGACTAGCGGGAGGTTTGAATGAGCAGTTCTTC
>TRBD2|-|TRBV27|TRBJ2-5
CASSLGLAGGPRGETQYF
TGTGCCAGCAGTTTAGGACTAGCGGGAGGGCCGCGGGGTGAGACCCAGTACTTC
>-|-|TRBV19|TRBJ2-1
CASSIQGGRVNEQFF
TGTGCCAGTAGTATACAAGGGGGTAGGGTCAATGAGCAGTTCTTC
>-|once|TRBV10-2|TRBJ2-1
CASSEFPGNDEQFF
TGCGCCAGCAGTGAATTTCCAGGGAACGATGAGCAGTTCTTC
>TRBD1|-|TRBV4-2|TRBJ1-5
CASSQDGGTGGQPQHF
TGTGCCAGCAGCCAAGATGGTGGGACAGGGGGACAGCCCCAGCATTTT
>TRBD2|-|TRBV5-1|TRBJ2-1
CAIPKGLANYNEQFF
TGCGCCATCCCTAAGGGACTAGCTAACTACAATGAGCAGTTCTTC
>-|-|TRBV29-1|TRBJ1-1
CSAPRGTEAFF
TGCAGCGCGCCCAGGGGTACTGAAGCTTTCTTT
>TRBD1|few|TRBV19|TRBJ1-1
CASNAGTGMNTEAFF
TGTGCCAGTAACGCCGGGACAGGAATGAACACTGAAGCTTTCTTT
>TRBD1|-|TRBV5-1|TRBJ2-2
CASRGQGANTGELFF
TGCGCCAGCAGGGGACAGGGGGCGAACACCGGGGAGCTGTTTTTT
>-|-|TRBV5-4|TRBJ1-2
CASRRDVGVGGYTF
TGTGCCAGCAGGCGAGACGTAGGGGTCGGGGGCTACACCTTC
>-|-|TRBV7-3|TRBJ2-7
CASSLADSYEQYF
TGTGCCAGCAGCTTAGCAGACTCCTACGAGCAGTACTTC